These 16 T cell receptor beta chains were sequenced from one sample in a study of identical twins. TCRdb re-derived calls from the 5' RACE reads in MiXCR, one entry per CDR3 protein. The data hold about 450,000 distinct CDR3 sequences, with roughly 18% observed a single time. The sequenced sample consisted of naive T cells sorted from blood. Receptor source: a man in his forties or fifties in good health.

This clonotype showed up just a few times. The gene calls are TRBV10-3 and TRBJ2-2, with TRBD1 matching 11 bases. Germline V gene lookup returns CDR1 ENHRY and CDR2 SYGVKD. The CDR3 is 14 residues long. The J segment lost 6 bases and the V segment lost 10 bases, leaving 7 bases of the junction unmatched. The chain's CDR3 is CATIGQGAAGELFF. The CDR3 DNA follows: TGTGCCACCATCGGACAGGGGGCGGCCGGGGAGCTGTTTTTT.

This clonotype turned up a few times. This chain links TRBV5-1 with TRBJ2-7; a weak D match, TRBD2 (6 bases). The CDR3 consists of 13 residues. V was shortened by 4 bases and J by 6 bases, with 14 bases between the two germline ends. The germline V gene encodes CDR1 SGHRS and CDR2 YFSETQ. The CDR3 coding sequence is TGCGCCAGCAGCCAGACCGGGACTTCCGAGCAGTACTTC. Amino acid sequence: CASSQTGTSEQYF.

This clonotype was counted at least ten times. The chain links TRBV28 to TRBJ1-5, with D maybe TRBD1 (6 bases). CDR3 length equals 14 residues. With 6 bases removed from V and 6 bases from J, the gap between germline ends came to 15 bases. CDR1 is MDHEN and CDR2 is SYDVKM in the germline V gene. CDR3 in DNA: TGTGCCAGCAGCTTGAATAGGGGGGGTCAGCCCCAGCATTTT. Translation: CASSLNRGGQPQHF.

The chain carries TRBV5-1 and TRBJ2-7, with 10 bases aligning to TRBD2. V lost 4 bases, J lost 6 bases, and 13 bases stayed unmatched. This CDR3 has 16 amino acids. From germline, CDR1 is SGHRS and CDR2 YFSETQ. The CDR3 bases are TGCGCCAGCAGCCCCTCTAGCGGGAGCCAGGGGGGCGAGCAGTACTTC. Protein product: CASSPSSGSQGGEQYF.

The genes are TRBV4-2 and TRBJ2-7; tentatively, D is TRBD1 (5 bases). CDR1 LGHNA and CDR2 YNFKEQ come from the germline V gene. The CDR3 has 15 amino acids. V dropped 3 bases and J dropped 5 bases, with 17 bases sitting between them. The CDR3 here is CASSHPGSSRNEQYF. DNA for the CDR3: TGTGCCAGCAGCCATCCAGGGTCCTCCAGGAACGAGCAGTACTTC.

CDR3: CASRPRTGKNQPQHF. Written as DNA, the CDR3 is TGTGCCAGCCGCCCCCGGACAGGGAAGAATCAGCCCCAGCATTTT. The chain uses TRBV6-2 or TRBV6-3 and TRBJ1-5, with 8 bases lining up with TRBD1. Germline V gives CDR1 MNHEY, CDR2 SVGEGT. With V trimmed by 8 bases and J by 4 bases, 10 bases remained unmatched. The CDR3 runs 15 residues.

This clonotype was picked up a small number of times. V usage is TRBV20-1 and J usage is TRBJ2-1; D possibly corresponds to TRBD2 (7 bases). Germline loops: CDR1 DFQATT, CDR2 SNEGSKA (reference sequence). The V end was cut by 3 bases, the J end by 2 bases, with 11 bases between. This CDR3 comprises 14 residues. CDR3 sequence: CSASWGGPYNEQFF. The CDR3 DNA is TGCAGTGCTAGTTGGGGGGGCCCCTACAATGAGCAGTTCTTC.

This chain joins TRBV20-1 and TRBJ2-7; D is ambiguous. The V gene's germline CDR1 is DFQATT and CDR2 SNEGSKA (reference sequence). CDR3 length: 11 amino acids. The ends were cut back, 5 bases at V and 4 bases at J, with 9 bases in the middle. DNA of the CDR3: TGCAGTGCTGGCCTAGGATACGAGCAGTACTTC. It yields the protein CSAGLGYEQYF.

This clonotype was seen ten or more times. The V call is TRBV18, the J call TRBJ2-1; D remains ambiguous. Germline CDR1 is KGHSH and CDR2 is LQKENI. The CDR3 is made up of 14 amino acids. V was clipped by 0 bases and J by 4 bases, with 7 bases between them. CDR3 nucleotides: TGTGCCAGCTCACCACCTTTGAGGTACAATGAGCAGTTCTTC. Translating gives CASSPPLRYNEQFF.

The chain has TRBV11-2 and TRBJ2-2; 11 bases are a match to TRBD2. J gave up 5 bases and V 2 bases, and 4 bases lay outside the gene matches. The CDR3 has 16 amino acids. From germline, CDR1 is SGHAT and CDR2 FQNNGV. This chain's CDR3 is CASSLSSGGKTGELFF. CDR3 DNA sequence: TGTGCCAGCAGCTTATCTAGCGGGGGGAAGACCGGGGAGCTGTTTTTT. Drawing the rest from reference TRBV11-2 and TRBJ2-2, the complete variable domain is EAGVAQSPRYKIIEKRQSVAFWCNPISGHATLYWYQQILGQGPKLLIQFQNNGVVDDSQLPKDRFSAERLKGVDSTLKIQPAKLEDSAVYLCASSLSSGGKTGELFFGEGSRLTVL.

This clonotype was counted ten times or more. The rearrangement uses TRBV18 and TRBJ1-2; TRBD1 might be the D (5 bases). This CDR3 contains 12 residues. The germline gives CDR1 KGHSH, CDR2 LQKENI. Trimming pared 3 bases from V and 5 bases from J, leaving 7 bases between. CDR3 DNA: TGTGCCAGCTCACCGGAGGGGTATGGCTACACCTTC. Protein: CASSPEGYGYTF.

This clonotype was detected ten times or more. The chain uses TRBV10-3 and TRBJ2-7; 12 bases fit TRBD1. The CDR3 has 14 amino acids. Germline CDR1 and CDR2: ENHRY and SYGVKD. V gave up 6 bases and J gave up 6 bases; unmatched junction bases: 6. The CDR3 DNA is TGTGCCATCAGCCTAACGGGACAGGGGGCCGAGCAGTACTTC. Protein product: CAISLTGQGAEQYF.

This clonotype has a count of ten or more. The V and J genes are TRBV7-9 and TRBJ2-3; 7 nucleotides match TRBD1. The V and J ends lost 5 bases and 2 bases, in that order; junction bases with no gene match: 10. Germline V gives CDR1 SEHNR, CDR2 FQNEAQ (reference sequence). The CDR3 has 16 amino acids. The CDR3 sequence: CASSTPRDSTTDTQYF. CDR3 coding DNA: TGTGCCAGCAGCACCCCCCGGGACAGTACCACAGATACGCAGTATTTT. The variable domain in full, with the rest retrieved from reference TRBV7-9 and TRBJ2-3, is DTGVSQNPRHKITKRGQNVTFRCDPISEHNRLYWYRQTLGQGPEFLTYFQNEAQLEKSRLLSDRFSAERPKGSFSTLEIQRTEQGDSAMYLCASSTPRDSTTDTQYFGPGTRLTVL.

This clonotype came up a few times. The CDR3 is CASSSGTQPQHF. DNA for the CDR3: TGTGCCAGCAGTTCGGGGACACAGCCCCAGCATTTT. The chain has TRBV12-3 or TRBV12-4 and TRBJ1-5; weak D call: TRBD1 (6 bases). The CDR3 is 12 residues long. Trimming pared 4 bases from V and 7 bases from J, leaving 8 bases between.

This chain's CDR3 is CRAGATEYEQYF. CDR3 coding DNA: TGCAGAGCGGGCGCGACCGAATACGAGCAGTACTTC. This chain connects TRBV20-1 to TRBJ2-7, with D perhaps matching TRBD2 (6 bases). The CDR3 runs to 12 residues. Looked up from germline, CDR1 is DFQATT and CDR2 is SNEGSKA (reference sequence).

The genes are TRBV20-1 and TRBJ2-1; D might be TRBD1 (5 bases). The V gene lost 5 bases and the J gene lost 0 bases, with 14 bases spanning the gap. Germline CDR1 and CDR2: DFQATT and SNEGSKA (reference sequence). The CDR3 covers 15 residues. CDR3 region: CSAHEGAASYNEQFF. CDR3 nucleotide sequence: TGCAGTGCTCACGAAGGGGCGGCCTCCTACAATGAGCAGTTCTTC.